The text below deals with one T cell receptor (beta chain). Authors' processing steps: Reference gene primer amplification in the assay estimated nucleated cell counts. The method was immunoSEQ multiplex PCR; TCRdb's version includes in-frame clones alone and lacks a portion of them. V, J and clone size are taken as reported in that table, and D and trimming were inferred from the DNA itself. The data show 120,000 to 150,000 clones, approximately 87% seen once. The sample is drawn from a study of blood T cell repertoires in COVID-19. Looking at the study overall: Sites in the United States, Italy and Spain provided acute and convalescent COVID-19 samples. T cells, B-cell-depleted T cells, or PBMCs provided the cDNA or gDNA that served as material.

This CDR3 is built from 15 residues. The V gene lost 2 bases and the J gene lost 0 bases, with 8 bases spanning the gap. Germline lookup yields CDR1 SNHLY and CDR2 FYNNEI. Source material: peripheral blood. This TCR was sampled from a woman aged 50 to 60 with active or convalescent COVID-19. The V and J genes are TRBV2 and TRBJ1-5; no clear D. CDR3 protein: CASSERVGSNQPQHF. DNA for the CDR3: TGTGCCAGCAGTGAACGGGTTGGTAGCAATCAGCCCCAGCATTTT. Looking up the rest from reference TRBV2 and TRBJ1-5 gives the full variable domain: EPEVTQTPSHQVTQMGQEVILRCVPISNHLYFYWYRQILGQKVEFLVSFYNNEISEKSEIFDDQFSVERPDGSNFTLKIRSTKLEDSAMYFCASSERVGSNQPQHFGDGTRLSIL.